Included here is one T cell receptor beta chain sequence, with context. Repertoires were generated with immunoSEQ multiplex PCR, while TCRdb's copy carries only in-frame clones and drops some. In the table there are around 50,000 clones, about 83% of which are singletons. The data were obtained in a study of T cell changes during pregnancy in multiple sclerosis. Germline V gene lookup returns CDR1 DFQATT and CDR2 SNEGSKA (reference sequence). CDR3 size: 8 residues. The ends were cut back, 7 bases at V and 9 bases at J, with 4 bases in the middle. The clonotype comes from a human donor whose cells served as feeder cells for cultures in a pregnancy study. Sequencing was done on a sample of peripheral blood from another person, used as feeder cells. This chain connects TRBV20-1 to TRBJ1-5; D remains unclear. The CDR3 region is CSDRPQHF. CDR3 nucleotides: TGCAGTGATCGGCCCCAGCATTTT.